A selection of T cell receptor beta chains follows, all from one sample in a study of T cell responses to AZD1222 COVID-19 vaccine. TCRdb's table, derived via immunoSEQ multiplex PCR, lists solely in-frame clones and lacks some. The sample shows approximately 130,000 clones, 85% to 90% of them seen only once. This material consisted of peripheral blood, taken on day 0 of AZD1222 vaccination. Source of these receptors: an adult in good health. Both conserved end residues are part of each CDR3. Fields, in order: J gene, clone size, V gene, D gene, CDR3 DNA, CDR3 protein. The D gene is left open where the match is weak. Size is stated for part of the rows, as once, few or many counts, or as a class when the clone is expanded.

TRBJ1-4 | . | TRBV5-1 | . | TGCGCCAGCAGTCTGACAGGATCCGAAAAACTGTTTTTT | CASSLTGSEKLFF
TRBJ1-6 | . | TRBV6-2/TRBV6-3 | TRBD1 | TGTGCCAGCAGTATCCTCGGGACAGGGATTTCACCCCTCCACTTT | CASSILGTGISPLHF
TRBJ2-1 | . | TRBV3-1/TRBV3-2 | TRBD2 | TGTGCCAGCAGCCCTAGTTCTAGCGGGAGTCCCAATGAGCAGTTCTTC | CASSPSSSGSPNEQFF
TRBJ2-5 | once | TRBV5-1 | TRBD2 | TGCGCCAGCAGCTTGGGGCTAGCGGGGTATGAGACCCAGTACTTC | CASSLGLAGYETQYF
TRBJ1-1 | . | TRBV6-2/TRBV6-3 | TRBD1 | TGTGCCAGCAGTTACCCGACAGGGGGCGCAAGAACTGAAGCTTTCTTT | CASSYPTGGARTEAFF
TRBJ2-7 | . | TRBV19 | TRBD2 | TGTGCCAGTAGTATCTGGGCTAGCGGGAGAAACGAGCAGTACTTC | CASSIWASGRNEQYF
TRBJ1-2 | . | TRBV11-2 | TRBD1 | TGTGCCAGCAGCTTAGACCGGGACAGGGAAAAATGGAACTATGGCTACACCTTC | CASSLDRDREKWNYGYTF
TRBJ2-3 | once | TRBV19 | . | TGTGCCAGTAGTAAAGGACCGGGTGGCACAGATACGCAGTATTTT | CASSKGPGGTDTQYF
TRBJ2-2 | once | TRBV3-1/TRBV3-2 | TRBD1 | TGTGCCAGCAGTACTCGACAGGGGGATAACACCGGGGAGCTGTTTTTT | CASSTRQGDNTGELFF
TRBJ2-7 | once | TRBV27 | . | TGTGCCAGCAGTTTTGTGCCGGCACGCGAGCAGTACTTC | CASSFVPAREQYF
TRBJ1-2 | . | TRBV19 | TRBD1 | TGTGCCAGTAGCACCGGGGTGGGGGACAGACGATCCACCTTC | CASSTGVGDRRSTF
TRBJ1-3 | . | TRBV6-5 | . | TGTGCCAGCAGCTTTGGACCTGGAAACACCATATATTTT | CASSFGPGNTIYF
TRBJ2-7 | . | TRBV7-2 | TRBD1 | TGTGCCAGCAGCCCCGGGACAGGGAATACCTACGAGCAGTACTTC | CASSPGTGNTYEQYF
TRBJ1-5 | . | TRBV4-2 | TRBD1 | TGTGCCAGCAGCCTCCTAAGACAGGGGGATCAGCCCCAGCATTTT | CASSLLRQGDQPQHF
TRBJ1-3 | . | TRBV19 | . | TGTGCCAGTAGTATAAGCGGAAACACCATATATTTT | CASSISGNTIYF
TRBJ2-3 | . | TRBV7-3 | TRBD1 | TGTGCCAGCAGCGCGACAGGGTTGAGCACAGATACGCAGTATTTT | CASSATGLSTDTQYF
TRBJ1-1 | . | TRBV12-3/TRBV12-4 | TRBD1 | TGTGCCAGCAGGGGACAGGCGGACACTGAAGCTTTCTTT | CASRGQADTEAFF
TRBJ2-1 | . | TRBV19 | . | TGTGCCAGTAGTACGGGGCTTCACAATGAGCAGTTCTTC | CASSTGLHNEQFF
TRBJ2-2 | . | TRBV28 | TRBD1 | TGTGCCGGAGGACAGGGGTTCAACACCGGGGAGCTGTTTTTT | CAGGQGFNTGELFF
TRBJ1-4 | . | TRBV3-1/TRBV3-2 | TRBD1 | TGTGCCAGCAGCCAAGACTCCGGGACAGGGTTGGGAAAACTGTTTTTT | CASSQDSGTGLGKLFF
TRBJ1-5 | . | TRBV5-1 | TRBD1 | TGCGCCAGCACCCCCGGCGGACAGGGCAATCAGCCCCAGCATTTT | CASTPGGQGNQPQHF
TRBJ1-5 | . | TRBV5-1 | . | TGCGCCAGCAGCCCCCGGGGAACGGGTTCGGGTCAGCCCCAGCATTTT | CASSPRGTGSGQPQHF
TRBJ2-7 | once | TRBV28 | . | TGTGCCAGCAGTTTAATGAACGAGCAGTACTTC | CASSLMNEQYF
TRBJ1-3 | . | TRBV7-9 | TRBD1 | TGTGCCAGCAGCCGACAGGGTGCCACCATATATTTT | CASSRQGATIYF
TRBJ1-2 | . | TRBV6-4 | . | TGTGCCAGCAGCCTAACCCCTAACTATGGCTACACCTTC | CASSLTPNYGYTF
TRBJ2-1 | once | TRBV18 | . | TGTGCCAGCTCACCATCGGGAGTAGGCAATGAGCAGTTCTTC | CASSPSGVGNEQFF
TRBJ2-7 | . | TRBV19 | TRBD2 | TGTGCCAGTAGTAAATCCGGGACTAGCGGCTCATACGAGCAGTACTTC | CASSKSGTSGSYEQYF
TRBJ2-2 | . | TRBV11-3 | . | TGTGCCAGCAGCTTAGGAGGACACGGAACCGGGGAGCTGTTTTTT | CASSLGGHGTGELFF
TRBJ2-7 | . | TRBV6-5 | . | TGTGCCAGCAGTTATTCTACCACAGGGGGGGGAAACGAGCAGTACTTC | CASSYSTTGGGNEQYF
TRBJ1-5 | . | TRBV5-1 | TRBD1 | TGCGCCAGCAGCCTTACAGGGGGCGAGAGTCAGCCCCAGCATTTT | CASSLTGGESQPQHF
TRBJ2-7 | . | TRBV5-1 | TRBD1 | TGCGCCAGCAGCTTGGTGCAGGGGGCCCCCTCCTACGAGCAGTACTTC | CASSLVQGAPSYEQYF
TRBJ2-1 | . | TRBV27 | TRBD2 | TGTGCCAGCAGCGGTCTAGCGGGGCCGTACAATGAGCAGTTCTTC | CASSGLAGPYNEQFF
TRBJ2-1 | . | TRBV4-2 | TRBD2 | TGTGCCAGCAGCCAAAGGACCGGGACTAATGTTGAGCAGTTCTTC | CASSQRTGTNVEQFF